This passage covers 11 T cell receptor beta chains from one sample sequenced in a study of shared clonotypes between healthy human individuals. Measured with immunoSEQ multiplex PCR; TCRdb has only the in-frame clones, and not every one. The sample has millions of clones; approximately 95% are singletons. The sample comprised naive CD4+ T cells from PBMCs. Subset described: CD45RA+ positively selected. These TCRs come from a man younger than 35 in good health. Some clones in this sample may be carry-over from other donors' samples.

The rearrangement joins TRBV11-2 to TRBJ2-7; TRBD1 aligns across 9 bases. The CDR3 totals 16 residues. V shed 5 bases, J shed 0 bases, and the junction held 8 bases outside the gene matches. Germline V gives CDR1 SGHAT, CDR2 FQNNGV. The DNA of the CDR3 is TGTGCCAGCAGCCCTAGGGACAGGGCAAGCTCCTACGAGCAGTACTTC. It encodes CASSPRDRASSYEQYF.

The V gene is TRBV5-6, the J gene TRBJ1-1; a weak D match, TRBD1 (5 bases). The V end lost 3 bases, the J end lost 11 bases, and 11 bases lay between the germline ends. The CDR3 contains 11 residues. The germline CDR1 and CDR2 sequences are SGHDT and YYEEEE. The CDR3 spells CASSSGGWAFF. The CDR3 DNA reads TGTGCCAGCAGCTCTGGGGGTTGGGCTTTCTTT.

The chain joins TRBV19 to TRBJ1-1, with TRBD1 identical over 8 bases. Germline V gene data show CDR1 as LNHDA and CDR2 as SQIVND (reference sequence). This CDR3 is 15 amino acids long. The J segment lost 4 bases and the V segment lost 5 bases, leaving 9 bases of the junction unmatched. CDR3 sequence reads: CASSSQGGRVTEAFF. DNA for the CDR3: TGTGCCAGTAGTTCACAGGGGGGAAGGGTCACTGAAGCTTTCTTT.

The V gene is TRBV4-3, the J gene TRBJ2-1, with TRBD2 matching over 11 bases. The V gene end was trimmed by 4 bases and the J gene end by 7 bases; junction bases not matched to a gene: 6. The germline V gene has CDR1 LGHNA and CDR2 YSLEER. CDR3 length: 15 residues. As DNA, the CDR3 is TGCGCCAGCAGCCCGGTAGCGGGAGGGAGGAATGAGCAGTTCTTC. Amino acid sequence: CASSPVAGGRNEQFF.

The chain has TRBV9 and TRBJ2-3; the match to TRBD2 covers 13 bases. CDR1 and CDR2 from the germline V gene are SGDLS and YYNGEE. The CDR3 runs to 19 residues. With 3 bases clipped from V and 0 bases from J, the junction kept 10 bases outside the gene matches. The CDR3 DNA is TGTGCCAGCAGCGCTTACCGACTAGCGGGAGGATCTAGCACAGATACGCAGTATTTT. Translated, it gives CASSAYRLAGGSSTDTQYF.

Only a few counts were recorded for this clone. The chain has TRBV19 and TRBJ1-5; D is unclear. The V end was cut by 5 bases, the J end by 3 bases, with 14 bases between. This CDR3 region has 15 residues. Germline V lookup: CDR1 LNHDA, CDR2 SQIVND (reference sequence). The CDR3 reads CASSLVDGYNQPQHF. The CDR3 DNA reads TGTGCCAGTAGTCTCGTTGACGGTTACAATCAGCCCCAGCATTTT.

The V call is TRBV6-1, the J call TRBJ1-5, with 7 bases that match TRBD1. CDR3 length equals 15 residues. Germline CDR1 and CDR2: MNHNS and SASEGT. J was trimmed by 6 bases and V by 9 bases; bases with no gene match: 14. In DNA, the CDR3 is TGTGCCAGTGCCACAGGGACAGCTCTGGGTCAGCCCCAGCATTTT. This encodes CASATGTALGQPQHF.

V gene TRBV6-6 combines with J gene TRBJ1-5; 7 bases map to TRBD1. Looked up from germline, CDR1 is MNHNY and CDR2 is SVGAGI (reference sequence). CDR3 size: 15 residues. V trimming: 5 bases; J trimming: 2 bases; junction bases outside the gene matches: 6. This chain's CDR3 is CASSQGQSGNQPQHF. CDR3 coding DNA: TGTGCCAGCAGTCAGGGACAGAGCGGCAATCAGCCCCAGCATTTT.

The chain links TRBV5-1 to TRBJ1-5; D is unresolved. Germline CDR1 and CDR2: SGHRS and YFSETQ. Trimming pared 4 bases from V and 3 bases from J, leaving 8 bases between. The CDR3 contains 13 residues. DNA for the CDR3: TGCGCCAGCAGCGCGGGCTTCAATCAGCCCCAGCATTTT. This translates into CASSAGFNQPQHF.

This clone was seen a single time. The CDR3 loop reads CASSSGSVTTIYF. DNA of the CDR3: TGTGCCAGCAGCTCGGGGTCTGTGACCACCATATATTTT. The chain is built from TRBV7-9 and TRBJ1-3; D gene unclear. The V and J ends lost 4 bases and 9 bases respectively, with 13 bases between them. Looked up from germline, CDR1 is SEHNR and CDR2 is FQNEAQ (reference sequence). The CDR3 covers 13 residues. Based on the CDR3 plus reference TRBV7-9 and TRBJ1-3, the full variable domain is DTGVSQNPRHKITKRGQNVTFRCDPISEHNRLYWYRQTLGQGPEFLTYFQNEAQLEKSRLLSDRFSAERPKGSFSTLEIQRTEQGDSAMYLCASSSGSVTTIYFGEGSWLTVV.

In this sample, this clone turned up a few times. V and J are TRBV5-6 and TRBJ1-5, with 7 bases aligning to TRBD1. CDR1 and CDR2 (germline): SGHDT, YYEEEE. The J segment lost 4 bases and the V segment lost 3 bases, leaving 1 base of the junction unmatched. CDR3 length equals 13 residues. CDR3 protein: CASSSDRNQPQHF. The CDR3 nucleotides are TGTGCCAGCAGCTCGGACAGGAATCAGCCCCAGCATTTT.